These T cell receptor beta chains were read from a single sample in a study of blood T cell repertoires in COVID-19. Sequenced by immunoSEQ multiplex PCR; TCRdb stores in-frame clones only, minus some. The profile covers roughly 120,000 clones, with more than 80% appearing a single time and around 3% taken by the ten largest. The sample comprised peripheral blood. These receptor sequences come from an elderly woman with COVID-19, enrolled during active disease. Each CDR3 is given with its conserved first and last residue. A D gene is named only where the DNA matches it firmly. Size values are once, few and many counts, or a class for expanded clones, and some rows have none.

TRBJ1-1 | TRBV5-4 | TRBD1 | NA | TGTGCCAGCAGCTTGGCCTCAACAGGGGGCTGGGGTGAAGCTTTCTTT | CASSLASTGGWGEAFF
TRBJ2-1 | TRBV28 | NA | NA | TGTGCCAGCAGTTTCCTCACTAGCTATGAGCAGTTCTTC | CASSFLTSYEQFF
TRBJ1-1 | TRBV5-6 | NA | NA | TGTGCCAGCAGCTTGGTTGGCATATTGAACACTGAAGCTTTCTTT | CASSLVGILNTEAFF
TRBJ2-7 | TRBV15 | NA | NA | TGTGCCACCAGCAGGACGGGGGGGACAGGGACGAACTACGAGCAGTACTTC | CATSRTGGTGTNYEQYF
TRBJ2-3 | TRBV7-2 | TRBD2 | NA | TGTGCCAGCAGCCCACTAGCGGGAAGCACTAGCACAGATACGCAGTATTTT | CASSPLAGSTSTDTQYF
TRBJ2-3 | TRBV29-1 | TRBD2 | NA | TGCAGCGCGACCGGGACTAGCGGGAGGGATACGCAGTATTTT | CSATGTSGRDTQYF
TRBJ2-5 | TRBV27 | NA | once | TGTGCCAGCAGTCAACTAGCGACAGGAGAGACCCAGTACTTC | CASSQLATGETQYF
TRBJ1-5 | TRBV2 | NA | NA | TGTGCCAGCAGTCAGTTTCCTCGTCAGCCCCAGCATTTT | CASSQFPRQPQHF
TRBJ1-2 | TRBV2 | NA | NA | TGTGCCAGCATGCAGGGGAACTATGGCTACACCTTC | CASMQGNYGYTF
TRBJ2-5 | TRBV7-8 | TRBD2 | NA | TGTGCCAGCAGCTTCGGACTAGCGCATCAAGAGACCCAGTACTTC | CASSFGLAHQETQYF
TRBJ2-7 | TRBV6-5 | NA | NA | TGTGCCAGCAGTTACTCGGGAGGGGGAAAGGGCGAGCAGTACTTC | CASSYSGGGKGEQYF
TRBJ2-2 | TRBV6-5 | TRBD1 | NA | TGTGCCAGCAGTTACTCTCAGGGGGCAGGCACCGGGGAGCTGTTTTTT | CASSYSQGAGTGELFF
TRBJ1-2 | TRBV5-4 | NA | NA | TGTGCCAGCAGCTTGGCCGGCGGGGGGGGCGGGGATGGCTACACCTTC | CASSLAGGGGGDGYTF
TRBJ2-6 | TRBV19 | TRBD1 | once | TGTGCCAGTCTGCTGACAGGGAGCTCTGGGGCCAACGTCCTGACTTTC | CASLLTGSSGANVLTF
TRBJ1-1 | TRBV12-3/TRBV12-4 | NA | NA | TGTGCCAGTGCCGGGGGGCTGAGCACTGAAGCTTTCTTT | CASAGGLSTEAFF
TRBJ1-2 | TRBV7-8 | NA | NA | TGTGCCAGCAGCTTAGCATCCGGGAACGGCTACACCTTC | CASSLASGNGYTF
TRBJ2-7 | TRBV7-8 | NA | NA | TGTGCCAGCAGCTCTAGGCTCAGCTCCGAGCAGTACTTC | CASSSRLSSEQYF
TRBJ2-7 | TRBV11-2 | TRBD2 | once | TGTGCCAGCAGCTTAGATCGACTAGCGGGAGGTTACGAGCAGTACTTC | CASSLDRLAGGYEQYF
TRBJ1-6 | TRBV4-1 | NA | few | TGCGCCAGCAGCCACGAGGTGCAACTTAATTCACCCCTCCACTTT | CASSHEVQLNSPLHF
TRBJ2-7 | TRBV4-2 | NA | few | TGTGCCAGCAGCCAGTGGGGACTCTCCCTAGAGCAGTACTTC | CASSQWGLSLEQYF
TRBJ1-1 | TRBV7-9 | TRBD1 | NA | TGTGCCAGCAACCAAATTGAGGGGGCGATTTCGAGTACTGAAGCTTTCTTT | CASNQIEGAISSTEAFF
TRBJ2-1 | TRBV19 | TRBD1 | once | TGTGCCAGTAGTAACTCGGGACAGACTGAGCAGTTCTTC | CASSNSGQTEQFF